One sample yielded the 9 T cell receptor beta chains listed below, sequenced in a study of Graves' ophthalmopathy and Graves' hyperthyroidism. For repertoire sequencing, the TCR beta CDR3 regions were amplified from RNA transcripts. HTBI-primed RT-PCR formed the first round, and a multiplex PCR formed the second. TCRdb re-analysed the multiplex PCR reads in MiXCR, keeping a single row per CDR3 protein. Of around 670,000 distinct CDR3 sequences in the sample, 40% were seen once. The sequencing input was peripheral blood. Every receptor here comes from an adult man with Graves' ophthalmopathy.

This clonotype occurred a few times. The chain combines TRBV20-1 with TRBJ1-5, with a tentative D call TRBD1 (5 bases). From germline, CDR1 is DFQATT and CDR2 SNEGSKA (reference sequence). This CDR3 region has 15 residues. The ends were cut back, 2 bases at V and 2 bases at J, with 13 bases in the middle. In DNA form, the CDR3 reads TGCAGTGCTAGACGCAGGGAGCGCGGCAATCAGCCCCAGCATTTT. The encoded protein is CSARRRERGNQPQHF.

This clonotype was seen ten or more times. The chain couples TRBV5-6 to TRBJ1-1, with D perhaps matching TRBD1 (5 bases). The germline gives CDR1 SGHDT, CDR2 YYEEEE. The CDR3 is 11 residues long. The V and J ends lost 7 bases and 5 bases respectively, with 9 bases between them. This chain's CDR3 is CASGGGTEAFF. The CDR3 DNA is TGTGCCAGCGGGGGGGGGACTGAAGCTTTCTTT. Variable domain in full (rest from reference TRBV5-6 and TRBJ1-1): DAGVTQSPTHLIKTRGQQVTLRCSPKSGHDTVSWYQQALGQGPQFIFQYYEEEERQRGNFPDRFSGHQFPNYSSELNVNALLLGDSALYLCASGGGTEAFFGQGTRLTVV.

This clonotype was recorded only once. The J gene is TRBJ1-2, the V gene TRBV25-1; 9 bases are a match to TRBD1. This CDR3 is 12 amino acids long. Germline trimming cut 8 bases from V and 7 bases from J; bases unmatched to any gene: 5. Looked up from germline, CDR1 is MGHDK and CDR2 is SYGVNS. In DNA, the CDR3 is TGTGCCAGCGTGGGGACAGGGATTGGCTACACCTTC. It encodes CASVGTGIGYTF.

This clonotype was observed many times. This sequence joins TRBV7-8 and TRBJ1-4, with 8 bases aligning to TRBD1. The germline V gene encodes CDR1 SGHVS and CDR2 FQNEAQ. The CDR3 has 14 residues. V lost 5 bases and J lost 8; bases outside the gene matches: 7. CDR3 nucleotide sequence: TGTGCCAGCAGCCTCAGGGGGCTTATGGAAAAACTGTTTTTT. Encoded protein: CASSLRGLMEKLFF.

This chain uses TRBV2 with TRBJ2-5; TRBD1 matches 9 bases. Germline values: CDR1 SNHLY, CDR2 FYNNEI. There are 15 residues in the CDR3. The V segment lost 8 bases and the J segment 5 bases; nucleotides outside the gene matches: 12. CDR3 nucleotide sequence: TGTGCCAGCTTGGATGGGACAGGGATTACGGAGACCCAGTACTTC. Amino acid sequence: CASLDGTGITETQYF.

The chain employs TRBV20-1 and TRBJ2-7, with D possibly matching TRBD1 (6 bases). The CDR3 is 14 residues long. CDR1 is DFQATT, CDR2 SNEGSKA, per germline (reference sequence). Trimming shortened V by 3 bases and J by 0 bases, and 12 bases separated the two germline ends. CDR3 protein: CSASAETGSYEQYF. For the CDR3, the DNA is TGCAGTGCTAGTGCGGAGACAGGCTCCTACGAGCAGTACTTC.

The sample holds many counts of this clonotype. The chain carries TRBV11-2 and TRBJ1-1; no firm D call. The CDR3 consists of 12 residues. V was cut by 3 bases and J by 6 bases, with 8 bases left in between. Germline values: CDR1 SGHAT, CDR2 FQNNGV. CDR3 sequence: CASSFHRSEAFF. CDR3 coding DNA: TGTGCCAGCAGCTTCCATCGATCTGAAGCTTTCTTT.

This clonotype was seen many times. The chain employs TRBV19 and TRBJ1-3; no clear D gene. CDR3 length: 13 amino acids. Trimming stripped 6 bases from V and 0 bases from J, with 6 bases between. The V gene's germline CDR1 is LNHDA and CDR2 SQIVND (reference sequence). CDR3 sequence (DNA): TGTGCCAGTAGACACAGCTCTGGAAACACCATATATTTT. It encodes CASRHSSGNTIYF.

This chain's CDR3 is CASKVEDRHNSPLHF. CDR3 DNA: TGTGCCAGTAAAGTGGAGGACAGACATAATTCACCCCTCCACTTT. The chain recombines TRBV19 with TRBJ1-6; D is possibly TRBD1 (6 bases). The CDR3 has 15 amino acids. Germline V gene data show CDR1 as LNHDA and CDR2 as SQIVND (reference sequence). Trimming took off 7 bases at V and 5 bases at J, with 15 bases between the two ends.